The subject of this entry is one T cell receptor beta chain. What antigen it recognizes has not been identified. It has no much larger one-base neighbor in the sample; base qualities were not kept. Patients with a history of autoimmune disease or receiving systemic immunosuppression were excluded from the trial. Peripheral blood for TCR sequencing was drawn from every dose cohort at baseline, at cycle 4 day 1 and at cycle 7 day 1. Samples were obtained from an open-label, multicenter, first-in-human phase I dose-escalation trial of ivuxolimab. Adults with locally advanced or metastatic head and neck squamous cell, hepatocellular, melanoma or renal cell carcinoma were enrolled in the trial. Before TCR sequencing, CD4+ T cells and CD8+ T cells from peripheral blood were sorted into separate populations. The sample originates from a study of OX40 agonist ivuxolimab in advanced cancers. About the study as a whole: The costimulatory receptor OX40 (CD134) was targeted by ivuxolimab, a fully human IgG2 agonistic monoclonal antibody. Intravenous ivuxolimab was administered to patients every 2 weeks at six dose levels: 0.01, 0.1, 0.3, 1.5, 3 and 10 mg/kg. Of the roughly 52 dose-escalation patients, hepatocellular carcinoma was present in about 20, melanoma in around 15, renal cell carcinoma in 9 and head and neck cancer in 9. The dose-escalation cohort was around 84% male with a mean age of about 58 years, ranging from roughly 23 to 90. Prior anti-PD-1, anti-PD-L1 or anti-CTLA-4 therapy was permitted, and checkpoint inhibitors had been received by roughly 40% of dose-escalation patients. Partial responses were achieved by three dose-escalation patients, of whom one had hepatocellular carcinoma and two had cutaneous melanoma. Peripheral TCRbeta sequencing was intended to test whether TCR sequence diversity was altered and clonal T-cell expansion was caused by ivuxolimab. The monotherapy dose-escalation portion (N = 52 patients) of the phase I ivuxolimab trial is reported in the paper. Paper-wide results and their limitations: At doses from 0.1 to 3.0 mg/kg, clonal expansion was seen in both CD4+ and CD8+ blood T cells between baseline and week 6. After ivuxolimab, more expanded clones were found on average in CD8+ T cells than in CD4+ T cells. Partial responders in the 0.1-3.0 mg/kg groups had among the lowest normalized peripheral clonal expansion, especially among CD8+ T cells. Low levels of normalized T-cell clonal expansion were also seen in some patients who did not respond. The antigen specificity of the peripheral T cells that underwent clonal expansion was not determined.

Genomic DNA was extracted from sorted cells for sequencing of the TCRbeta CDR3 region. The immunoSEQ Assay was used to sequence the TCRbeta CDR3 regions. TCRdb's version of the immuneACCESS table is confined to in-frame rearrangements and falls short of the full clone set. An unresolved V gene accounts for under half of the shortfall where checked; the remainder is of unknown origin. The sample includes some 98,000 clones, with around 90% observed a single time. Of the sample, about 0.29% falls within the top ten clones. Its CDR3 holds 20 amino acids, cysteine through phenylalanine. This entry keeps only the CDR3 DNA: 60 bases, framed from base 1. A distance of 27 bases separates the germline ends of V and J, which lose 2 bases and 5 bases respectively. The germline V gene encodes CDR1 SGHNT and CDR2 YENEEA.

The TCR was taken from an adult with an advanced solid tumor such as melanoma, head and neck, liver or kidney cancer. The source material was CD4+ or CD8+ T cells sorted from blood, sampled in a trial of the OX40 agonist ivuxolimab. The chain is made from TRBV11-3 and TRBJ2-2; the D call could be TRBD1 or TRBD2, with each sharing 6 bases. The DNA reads TGTGCCAGCAGCTTAACAACGATACCTTTGTGGGGGGCTCGGACCGGGGAGCTGTTTTTT. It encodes CASSLTTIPLWGARTGELFF. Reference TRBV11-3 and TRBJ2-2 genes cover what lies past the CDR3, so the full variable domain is EAGVVQSPRYKIIEKKQPVAFWCNPISGHNTLYWYLQNLGQGPELLIRYENEEAVDDSQLPKDRFSAERLKGVDSTLKIQPAELGDSAVYLCASSLTTIPLWGARTGELFFGEGSRLTVL.